This T cell receptor (beta chain) was sequenced for a study of blood T cells in healthy people across ages. There are 15 residues in the CDR3. The V and J ends lost 5 bases and 6 bases, in that order; junction bases with no gene match: 10. Germline V gene sequence: CDR1 MNHEY, CDR2 SMNVEV (reference sequence). Alongside a J-beta primer mix, a sample-barcoded 5' primer served in a second PCR lasting about 6 to 12 cycles. MiXCR, applied by TCRdb to the 5' RACE reads, yields one record per CDR3 protein. The sample yields roughly 2 million distinct CDR3 sequences, 49% seen once. The chain uses TRBV27 and TRBJ1-2, with 9 nucleotides matching TRBD1. The TCR originated in a middle-aged woman in good health. The specimen was blood. This chain's CDR3 is CASSVSGTGLDGYTF. The CDR3 DNA reads TGTGCCAGCAGTGTCTCCGGGACAGGGTTGGATGGCTACACCTTC.